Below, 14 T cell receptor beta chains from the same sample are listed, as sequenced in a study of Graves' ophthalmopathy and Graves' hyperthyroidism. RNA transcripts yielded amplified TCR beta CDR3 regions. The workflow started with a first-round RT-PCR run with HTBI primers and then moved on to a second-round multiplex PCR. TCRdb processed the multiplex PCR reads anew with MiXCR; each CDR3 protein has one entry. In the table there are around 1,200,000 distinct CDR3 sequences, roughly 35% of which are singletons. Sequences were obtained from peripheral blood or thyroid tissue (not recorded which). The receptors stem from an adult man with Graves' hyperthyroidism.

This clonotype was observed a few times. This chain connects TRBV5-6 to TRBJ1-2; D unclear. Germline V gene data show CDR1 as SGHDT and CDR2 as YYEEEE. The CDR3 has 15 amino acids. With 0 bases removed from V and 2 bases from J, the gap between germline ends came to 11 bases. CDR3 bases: TGTGCCAGCAGCTTGGGCCGTTGGGAGAACTATGGCTACACCTTC. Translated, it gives CASSLGRWENYGYTF.

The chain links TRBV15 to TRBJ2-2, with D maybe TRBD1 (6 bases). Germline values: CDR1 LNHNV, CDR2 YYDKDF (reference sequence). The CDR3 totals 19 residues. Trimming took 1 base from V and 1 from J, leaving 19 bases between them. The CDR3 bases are TGTGCCACCAGCAGAGTCAGGGGAAACTTGGAAAGGAACACCGGGGAGCTGTTTTTT. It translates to CATSRVRGNLERNTGELFF.

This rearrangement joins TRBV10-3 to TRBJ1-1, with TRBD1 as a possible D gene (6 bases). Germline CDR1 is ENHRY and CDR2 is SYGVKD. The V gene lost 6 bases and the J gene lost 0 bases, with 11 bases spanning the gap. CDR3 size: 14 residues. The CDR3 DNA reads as TGTGCCATCAGCCAGGGGCCCCTGAACACTGAAGCTTTCTTT. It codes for CAISQGPLNTEAFF.

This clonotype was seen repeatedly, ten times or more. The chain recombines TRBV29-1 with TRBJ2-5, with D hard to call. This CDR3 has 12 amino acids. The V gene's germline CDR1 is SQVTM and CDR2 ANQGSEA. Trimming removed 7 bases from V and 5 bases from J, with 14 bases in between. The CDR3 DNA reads TGCAGCGCCGACGACGGGTGGGAGACCCAGTACTTC. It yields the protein CSADDGWETQYF.

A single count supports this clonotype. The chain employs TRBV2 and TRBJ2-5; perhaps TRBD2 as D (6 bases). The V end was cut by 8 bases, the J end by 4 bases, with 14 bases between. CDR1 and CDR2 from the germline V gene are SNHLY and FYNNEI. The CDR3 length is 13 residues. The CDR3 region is CASGGWDRETQYF. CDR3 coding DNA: TGTGCCAGCGGGGGGTGGGACCGAGAGACCCAGTACTTC.

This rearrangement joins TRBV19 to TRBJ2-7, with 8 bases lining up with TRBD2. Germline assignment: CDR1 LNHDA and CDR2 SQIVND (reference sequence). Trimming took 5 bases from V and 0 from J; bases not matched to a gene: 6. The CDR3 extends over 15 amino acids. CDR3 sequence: CASSGSGASSYEQYF. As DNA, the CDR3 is TGTGCCAGTAGTGGTAGCGGGGCGAGCTCCTACGAGCAGTACTTC.

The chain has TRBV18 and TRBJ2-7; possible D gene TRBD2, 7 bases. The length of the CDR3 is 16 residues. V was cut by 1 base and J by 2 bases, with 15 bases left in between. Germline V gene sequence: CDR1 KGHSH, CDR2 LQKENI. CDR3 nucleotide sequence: TGTGCCAGCTCACCACGTCGAGCGGGACATACCTACGAGCAGTACTTC. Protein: CASSPRRAGHTYEQYF.

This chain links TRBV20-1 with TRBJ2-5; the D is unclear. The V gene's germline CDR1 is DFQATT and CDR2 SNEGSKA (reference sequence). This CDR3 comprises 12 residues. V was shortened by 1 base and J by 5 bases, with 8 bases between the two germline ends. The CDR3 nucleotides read TGCAGTGCTAGAGCCCCCGAGGAGACCCAGTACTTC. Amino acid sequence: CSARAPEETQYF.

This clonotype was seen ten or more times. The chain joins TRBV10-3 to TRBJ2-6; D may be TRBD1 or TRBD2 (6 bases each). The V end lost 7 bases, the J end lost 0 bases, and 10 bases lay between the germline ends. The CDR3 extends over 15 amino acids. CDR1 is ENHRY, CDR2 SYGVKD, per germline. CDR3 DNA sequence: TGTGCCATCAAAGGGGGGACCTCTGGGGCCAACGTCCTGACTTTC. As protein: CAIKGGTSGANVLTF.

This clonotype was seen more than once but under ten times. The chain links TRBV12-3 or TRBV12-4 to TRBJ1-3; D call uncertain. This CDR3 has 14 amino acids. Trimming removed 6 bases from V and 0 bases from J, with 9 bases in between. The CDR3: CASRQANSGNTIYF. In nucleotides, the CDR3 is TGTGCCAGCAGGCAGGCAAACTCTGGAAACACCATATATTTT.

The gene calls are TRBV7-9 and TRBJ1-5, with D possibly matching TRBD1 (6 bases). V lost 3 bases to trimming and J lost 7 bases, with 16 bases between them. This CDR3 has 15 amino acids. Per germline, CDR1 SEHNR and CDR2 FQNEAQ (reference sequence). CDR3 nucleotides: TGTGCCAGCAGCTTCACTTGGGGGGCAGGCCAGCCCCAGCATTTT. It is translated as CASSFTWGAGQPQHF.

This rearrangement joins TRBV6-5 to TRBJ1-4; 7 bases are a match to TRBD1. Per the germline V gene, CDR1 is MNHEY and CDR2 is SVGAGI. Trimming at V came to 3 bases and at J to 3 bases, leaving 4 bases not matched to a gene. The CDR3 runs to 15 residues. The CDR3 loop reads CASSYTGTANEKLFF. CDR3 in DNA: TGTGCCAGCAGTTATACCGGGACAGCTAATGAAAAACTGTTTTTT.

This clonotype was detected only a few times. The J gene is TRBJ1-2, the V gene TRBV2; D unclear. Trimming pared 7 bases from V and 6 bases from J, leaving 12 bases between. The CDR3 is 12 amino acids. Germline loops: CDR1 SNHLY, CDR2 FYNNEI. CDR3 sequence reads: CASTKGVHGYTF. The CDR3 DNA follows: TGTGCCAGCACAAAAGGTGTCCATGGCTACACCTTC.

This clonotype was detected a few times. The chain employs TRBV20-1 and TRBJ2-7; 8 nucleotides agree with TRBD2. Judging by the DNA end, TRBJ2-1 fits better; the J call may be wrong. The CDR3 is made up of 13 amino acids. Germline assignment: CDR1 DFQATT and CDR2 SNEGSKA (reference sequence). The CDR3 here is CSAGRTSNHEQFF. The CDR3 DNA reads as TGCAGTGCCGGACGGACTAGCAACCATGAGCAGTTCTTC.